This TCR beta chain is drawn from a study of shared clonotypes between healthy human individuals. Study-level results: The four-donor shared clonotypes exceeded non-shared clonotypes in generation probability, with non-shared ones scoring lower.

The method was immunoSEQ multiplex PCR; TCRdb's version includes in-frame clones alone and lacks a portion of them. The sample lists some 2,000,000 clones, around 95% occurring once. CDR3 length equals 14 residues. Germline V gene sequence: CDR1 MNHNY, CDR2 SVGAGI (reference sequence). J was trimmed by 1 base and V by 5 bases; bases with no gene match: 2. Comments on this clone: What it binds is unknown. The sample carries other DNA sequences with the same CDR3.

The sample comprised naive CD4+ T cells sorted from blood. Stated subset: CD45RA+ positively selected. The TCR comes from a man younger than 30 in good health. The chain is built from TRBV6-6 and TRBJ1-1, with TRBD1 identical over 9 bases. CDR3 sequence (DNA): TGTGCCAGCAGTACAGGGGGCTCGAACACTGAAGCTTTCTTT. It specifies CASSTGGSNTEAFF.